This T cell receptor (beta chain) stems from a study of T cell repertoires in cytomegalovirus infection. About the research overall: Indications came from public TCR beta signatures; they pointed to CMV infection and to a matching HLA type.

The CDR3 sequence is 15 residues long. Germline CDR1 and CDR2: MNHEY and SMNVEV (reference sequence). V dropped 1 base and J dropped 3 bases, with 7 bases sitting between them. In the case of this clonotype: Its antigen is currently unknown.

General study findings and limits: It was HLA-C-restricted CMV-specific TCR beta clonotypes that dominated the response ex vivo.

One entry per CDR3 protein results from TCRdb running MiXCR on the reads. This sample yields around 800,000 distinct CDR3 sequences, of which around a third are seen a single time; 9.5% to 15% belongs to the top ten. The receptor comes from a human donor in good health (CMV status not recorded). Some clones in this sample may be carry-over from other donors' samples. The source was cultured CD8+ T cells from PBMCs, collected from culture after CMV antigen stimulation. This chain links TRBV27 with TRBJ2-6, with a weak D call TRBD2 (6 bases). Written as DNA, the CDR3 is TGTGCCAGCAGTTTATTGGGAGGTGGGGCCAACGTCCTGACTTTC. It encodes CASSLLGGGANVLTF.